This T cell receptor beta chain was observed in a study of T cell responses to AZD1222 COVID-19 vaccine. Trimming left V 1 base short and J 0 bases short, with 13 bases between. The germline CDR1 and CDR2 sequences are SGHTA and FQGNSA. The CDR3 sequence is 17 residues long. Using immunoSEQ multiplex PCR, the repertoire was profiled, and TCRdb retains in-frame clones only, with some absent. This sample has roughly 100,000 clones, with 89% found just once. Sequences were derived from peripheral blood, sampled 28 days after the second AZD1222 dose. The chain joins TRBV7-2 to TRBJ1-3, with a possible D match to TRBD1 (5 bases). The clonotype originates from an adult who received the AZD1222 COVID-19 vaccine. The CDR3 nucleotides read TGTGCCAGCAGCTTAGAAGGGACGGTGTTCTCTGGAAACACCATATATTTT. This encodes CASSLEGTVFSGNTIYF.